This T cell receptor (beta chain) is drawn from a study of OX40 agonist ivuxolimab in advanced cancers. Study results and limitations: With doses of 0.1 to 3.0 mg/kg, CD4+ and CD8+ blood T cells had undergone clonal expansion by week 6.

This table comes from immunoSEQ multiplex PCR, and its TCRdb copy is limited to in-frame clones, with some not included. The profile covers tens of thousands of clones, with about four fifths appearing a single time and 15% to 20% taken by the ten largest. In regard to this clone: Its specificity is unknown.

The V gene lost 1 base and the J gene lost 6 bases, with 10 bases spanning the gap. The germline V gene encodes CDR1 SEHNR and CDR2 FQNEAQ (reference sequence). The CDR3 has 14 amino acids. The rearrangement uses TRBV7-9 and TRBJ2-1; D remains unclear. This TCR was recovered from an adult with an advanced solid tumor such as melanoma, head and neck, liver or kidney cancer. Sequencing used CD4+ or CD8+ T cells sorted from blood, obtained in a trial of the OX40 agonist ivuxolimab. This CDR3 reads CASSLEGKSNEQFF. The CDR3 bases are TGTGCCAGCAGCTTAGAGGGCAAATCCAATGAGCAGTTCTTC.